The clone carrying this TCR beta chain was observed many times. No antigen is known for it. Germline assignment: CDR1 SQVTM and CDR2 ANQGSEA. CDR3 length: 14 residues. J lost 6 bases, V lost 8 bases, and 13 bases had no gene match. This sample was included in a study of T cells in Graves' hyperthyroidism and ophthalmopathy. Findings and limits, study-wide: Ophthalmopathy could be told apart from stable hyperthyroidism with a 13 V-J model.

RNA transcripts served as the template for amplifying TCR beta CDR3 regions. With the HTBI primer set, the TCR CDR3 went through a first round of RT-PCR. TCRdb processed the multiplex PCR reads anew with MiXCR; each CDR3 protein has one entry. The sample holds 600,000 or so distinct CDR3 sequences, around 46% seen once. The sequence was collected from a woman aged 18-29 years with Graves' hyperthyroidism. The chain joins TRBV29-1 to TRBJ1-2, with 9 bases identical to TRBD1. Specimen: peripheral blood or thyroid tissue (not recorded which). The chain's CDR3 is CSLSLMGQGDGYTF. The CDR3 DNA sequence: TGCAGCCTATCCCTTATGGGACAGGGCGATGGCTACACCTTC.